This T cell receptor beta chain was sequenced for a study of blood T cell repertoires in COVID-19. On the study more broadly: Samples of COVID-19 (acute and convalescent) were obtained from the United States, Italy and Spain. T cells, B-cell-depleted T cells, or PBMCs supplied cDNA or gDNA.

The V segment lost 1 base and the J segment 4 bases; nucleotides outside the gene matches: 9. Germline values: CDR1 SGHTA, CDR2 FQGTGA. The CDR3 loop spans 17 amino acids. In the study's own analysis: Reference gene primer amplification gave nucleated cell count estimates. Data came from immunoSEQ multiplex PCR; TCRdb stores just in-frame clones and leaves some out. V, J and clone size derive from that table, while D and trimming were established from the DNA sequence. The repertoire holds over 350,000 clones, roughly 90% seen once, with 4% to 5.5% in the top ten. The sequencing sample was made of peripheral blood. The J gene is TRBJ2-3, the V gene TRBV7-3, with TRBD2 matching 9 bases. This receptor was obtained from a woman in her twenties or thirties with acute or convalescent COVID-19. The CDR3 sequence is CASSLIGGGAQSDTQYF. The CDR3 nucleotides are TGTGCCAGCAGCTTAATCGGCGGGGGGGCACAGTCAGATACGCAGTATTTT.